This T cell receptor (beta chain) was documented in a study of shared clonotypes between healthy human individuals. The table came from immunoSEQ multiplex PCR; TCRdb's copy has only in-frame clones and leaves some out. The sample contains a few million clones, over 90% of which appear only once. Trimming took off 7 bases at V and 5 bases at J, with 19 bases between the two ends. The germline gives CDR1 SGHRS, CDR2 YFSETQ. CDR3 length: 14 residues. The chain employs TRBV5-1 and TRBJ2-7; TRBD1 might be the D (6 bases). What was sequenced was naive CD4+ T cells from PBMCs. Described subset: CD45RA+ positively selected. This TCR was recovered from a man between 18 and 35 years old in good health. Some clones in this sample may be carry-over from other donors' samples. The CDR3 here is CASRDRITTDEQYF. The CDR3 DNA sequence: TGCGCCAGCCGAGACAGGATAACCACGGACGAGCAGTACTTC.